This T cell receptor beta chain derives from a study of Ad26.COV2.S vaccination and SARS-CoV-2 variants. Findings and limits, study-wide: Whether participants received vaccine or placebo, their non-spike TCR breadth was similar. Spike-specific TCR breadth was greater in vaccine than placebo recipients.

Regarding this clone: Its antigen is not known.

Using immunoSEQ multiplex PCR, the repertoire was profiled, and TCRdb retains in-frame clones only, with some absent. The table shows just over 350,000 clones, with about 90% occurring only once. Germline V gene sequence: CDR1 MNHEY, CDR2 SMNVEV (reference sequence). J gave up 0 bases and V 3 bases, and 6 bases lay outside the gene matches. The CDR3 runs to 16 residues. The chain recombines TRBV27 with TRBJ1-1, with 8 bases lining up with TRBD1. The source was peripheral blood, collected after recovery from COVID-19. The receptor was isolated from a human donor who had recovered from COVID-19. The CDR3 is CASSFRQGLVNTEAFF. CDR3 sequence (DNA): TGTGCCAGCAGTTTCCGACAGGGGTTAGTGAACACTGAAGCTTTCTTT.